These 8 T cell receptor beta chains were all obtained from the same sample, sequenced in a study of cytomegalovirus exposure and HLA in healthy donors. Researchers ran the PCR with 60 Vbeta and 13 Jbeta primers. Sequencing was performed with immunoSEQ multiplex PCR; in TCRdb, only in-frame clones are kept and a portion is missing. The sample lists about 190,000 clones; more than 75% were seen once. Material: PBMCs. Receptors were obtained from a woman between 45 and 60 years old in good health and CMV-seronegative.

This chain joins TRBV7-2 and TRBJ1-5; maybe TRBD1 (6 bases). Per germline, CDR1 SGHTA and CDR2 FQGNSA. The V end lost 4 bases, the J end lost 4 bases, and 17 bases lay between the germline ends. The CDR3 loop spans 16 amino acids. CDR3: CASSSRGAGWNQPQHF. The DNA for the CDR3 is TGTGCCAGCAGCTCCAGGGGCGCTGGGTGGAATCAGCCCCAGCATTTT. Looking up the rest from reference TRBV7-2 and TRBJ1-5 gives the full variable domain: GAGVSQSPSNKVTEKGKDVELRCDPISGHTALYWYRQSLGQGLEFLIYFQGNSAPDKSGLPSDRFSAERTGGSVSTLTIQRTQQEDSAVYLCASSSRGAGWNQPQHFGDGTRLSIL.

The chain carries TRBV4-3 and TRBJ1-6, with D uncertain. Germline CDR1 reads LGHNA; CDR2 reads YSLEER. Trimming removed 0 bases from V and 10 bases from J, with 10 bases in between. The CDR3 has 14 amino acids. CDR3 nucleotides: TGCGCCAGCAGCCAAGATCGGAGGGCATCACCCCTCCACTTT. It translates to CASSQDRRASPLHF.

V usage is TRBV19 and J usage is TRBJ1-5; D gene ambiguous. This CDR3 has 15 amino acids. CDR1 LNHDA and CDR2 SQIVND come from the germline V gene (reference sequence). Trimming left V 5 bases short and J 2 bases short, with 13 bases between. In nucleotides, the CDR3 is TGTGCCAGTAGTTCGACGTGGGGAGGCAATCAGCCCCAGCATTTT. Its translation: CASSSTWGGNQPQHF.

The J gene is TRBJ1-5, the V gene TRBV6-5; D unresolved. V was pared by 5 bases and J by 6 bases, with 14 bases between. Germline V gene sequence: CDR1 MNHEY, CDR2 SVGAGI. The CDR3 covers 14 residues. This chain's CDR3 is CASSAIVSFQPQHF. The CDR3 DNA follows: TGTGCCAGCAGTGCGATAGTATCCTTTCAGCCCCAGCATTTT.

The V gene is TRBV4-1, the J gene TRBJ2-7; a weak D match, TRBD1 (6 bases). V gave up 3 bases and J gave up 4 bases, with 10 bases separating them. This CDR3 has 13 residues. Per the germline V gene, CDR1 is MGHRA and CDR2 is YSYEKL. CDR3 DNA sequence: TGCGCCAGCAGCCACGCGGACAGATACGAGCAGTACTTC. It yields the protein CASSHADRYEQYF.

V gene TRBV29-1 combines with J gene TRBJ2-1; 11 bases line up with TRBD2. V dropped 0 bases and J dropped 12; count of bases not matched to a gene: 10. The V gene's germline CDR1 is SQVTM and CDR2 ANQGSEA. This CDR3 is built from 15 residues. CDR3 DNA: TGCAGCGTTGAAGATCGTACTAGCGGGAGCGATGGGCAGTTCTTC. Its translation is CSVEDRTSGSDGQFF.

This sequence joins TRBV10-2 and TRBJ1-3, with TRBD1 as a possible D gene (6 bases). The V end lost 5 bases, the J end lost 4 bases, and 12 bases lay between the germline ends. There are 14 residues in the CDR3. CDR1 is WSHSY, CDR2 SAAADI, per germline. The CDR3 DNA is TGCGCCAGCAGTCGACAGGCCGCAGGAAACACCATATATTTT. Protein product: CASSRQAAGNTIYF.

The chain uses TRBV6-6 and TRBJ1-2; 7 bases line up with TRBD1. This CDR3 is 15 amino acids long. Trimming at V came to 6 bases and at J to 0 bases, leaving 7 bases not matched to a gene. The germline gives CDR1 MNHNY, CDR2 SVGAGI (reference sequence). The CDR3 DNA reads as TGTGCCAGCAGGGCCGGGGACAGCGCTAACTATGGCTACACCTTC. Residues: CASRAGDSANYGYTF.